Listed here are 20 T cell receptor beta chains from one sample, sequenced in a study of T cells in Graves' hyperthyroidism and ophthalmopathy. RNA transcripts gave rise to amplified TCR beta CDR3 regions. First-round RT-PCR with HTBI primers amplified the TCR CDR3 region. Via MiXCR, TCRdb re-called the multiplex PCR reads, giving one row per CDR3 protein. The data hold around 400,000 distinct CDR3 sequences, with approximately 14% observed a single time. The sequencing sample was made of blood. Receptors were obtained from a woman between 18 and 29 years old with Graves' hyperthyroidism that later progressed to Graves' ophthalmopathy.

This clonotype was recorded many times. This rearrangement joins TRBV27 to TRBJ2-2; 7 bases are shared with TRBD1. The CDR3 length is 16 residues. V lost 2 bases and J lost 3; bases outside the gene matches: 6. From germline, CDR1 is MNHEY and CDR2 SMNVEV (reference sequence). The CDR3 region is CASSLVGGMDTGELFF. In nucleotides, the CDR3 is TGTGCCAGCAGTTTAGTAGGGGGCATGGACACCGGGGAGCTGTTTTTT.

This clonotype occurred many times. This chain joins TRBV30 and TRBJ2-1; D is perhaps TRBD1 (6 bases). CDR1 is GTSNPN and CDR2 is SVGIG in the germline V gene (reference sequence). V lost 0 bases, J lost 3 bases, and 9 bases lay in between. The CDR3 runs to 14 residues. This chain's CDR3 is CAWSVRDNYNEQFF. CDR3 coding DNA: TGTGCCTGGAGTGTACGGGACAACTACAATGAGCAGTTCTTC.

The rearrangement joins TRBV27 to TRBJ2-7, with D hard to call. CDR1 is MNHEY and CDR2 is SMNVEV in the germline V gene (reference sequence). There are 16 residues in the CDR3. V shed 3 bases and J shed 3 bases, with 18 bases lying between them. CDR3 sequence (DNA): TGTGCCAGCAGTTTTTCATCGGGCGAAAGACACTACGAGCAGTACTTC. It translates to CASSFSSGERHYEQYF.

This clonotype was seen a few times. The rearrangement links TRBV5-1 to TRBJ2-5; 11 bases fit TRBD1. CDR3 length: 15 amino acids. CDR1 is SGHRS, CDR2 YFSETQ, per germline. The junction had 7 bases not matched to a gene; V was cut back by 4 bases and J by 5 bases. The chain's CDR3 is CASSDGQGAGETQYF. DNA for the CDR3: TGCGCCAGCAGCGACGGACAGGGGGCTGGGGAGACCCAGTACTTC.

This clonotype appeared many times. The chain is built from TRBV28 and TRBJ2-5; D is perhaps TRBD2 (6 bases). CDR1 is MDHEN, CDR2 SYDVKM, per germline. The CDR3 length is 14 residues. V was pared by 6 bases and J by 4 bases, with 15 bases between. DNA of the CDR3: TGTGCCAGCAGCCTGACTAGTGTGGGAGAGACCCAGTACTTC. Protein product: CASSLTSVGETQYF.

This clonotype has only a few counts. The J gene is TRBJ2-1, the V gene TRBV5-1, with D possibly matching TRBD2 (6 bases). V gave up 0 bases and J gave up 7 bases, with 20 bases separating them. The V gene's germline CDR1 is SGHRS and CDR2 YFSETQ. This CDR3 has 17 amino acids. The CDR3 protein is CASSLGGLGGRRNEQFF. DNA of the CDR3: TGCGCCAGCAGCTTGGGGGGGTTGGGGGGTCGGAGAAATGAGCAGTTCTTC.

J is TRBJ2-7 and V is TRBV27; TRBD2 matches 14 bases. Germline V CDR1 and CDR2: MNHEY, SMNVEV (reference sequence). The CDR3 runs to 17 residues. V shed 1 base, J shed 5 bases, and the junction held 7 bases outside the gene matches. Written as DNA, the CDR3 is TGTGCCAGCAGTTTATTAGGGACTAGCGGGGGTCTCCACGAGCAGTACTTC. Translated, it gives CASSLLGTSGGLHEQYF.

This clonotype was counted ten times or more. As DNA, the CDR3 is TGCAGTGCTGGCCCTAGCGGGAGTTACAATGAGCAGTTCTTC. Amino acids: CSAGPSGSYNEQFF. The rearrangement links TRBV20-1 to TRBJ2-1; 10 nucleotides match TRBD2. J lost 4 bases, V lost 5 bases, and 5 bases had no gene match. Germline-derived CDR1 and CDR2 are DFQATT and SNEGSKA (reference sequence). This CDR3 spans 14 amino acids.

This clonotype was counted at least ten times. This chain uses TRBV5-4 with TRBJ2-5; D ambiguous. The CDR3 sequence is 12 residues long. Per the germline V gene, CDR1 is SGHNT and CDR2 is YYREEE (reference sequence). Trimming stripped 4 bases from V and 7 bases from J, with 11 bases between. The CDR3 here is CASSPVLGTQYF. For the CDR3, the DNA is TGTGCCAGCAGCCCGGTGCTGGGGACCCAGTACTTC.

This clonotype has a count of ten or more. This chain joins TRBV20-1 and TRBJ2-1; 9 bases map to TRBD2. This CDR3 contains 14 residues. With 3 bases clipped from V and 6 bases from J, the junction kept 6 bases outside the gene matches. The germline gives CDR1 DFQATT, CDR2 SNEGSKA (reference sequence). The CDR3 DNA follows: TGCAGTGCTAGTCGGCGGGAGGGCCTCAATGAGCAGTTCTTC. Amino acids: CSASRREGLNEQFF.

The chain is built from TRBV27 and TRBJ2-3; no firm D call. Trimming left V 5 bases short and J 15 bases short, with 15 bases between. Germline V gene sequence: CDR1 MNHEY, CDR2 SMNVEV (reference sequence). The CDR3 is made up of 11 amino acids. The CDR3 nucleotides are TGTGCCAGCAGTCACACAGATACGCGTTATTTT. Translation: CASSHTDTRYF.

In this sample, this clonotype turned up many times. The J gene is TRBJ2-7, the V gene TRBV4-1; 11 bases map to TRBD2. Germline CDR1 reads MGHRA; CDR2 reads YSYEKL. This CDR3 comprises 15 residues. V lost 3 bases and J lost 8; bases outside the gene matches: 9. The CDR3 bases are TGCGCCAGCAGCCAGGCGACTAGCGGGAATGTACAGCAGTACTTC. As protein: CASSQATSGNVQQYF.

This clonotype was observed many times. V usage is TRBV30 and J usage is TRBJ2-5; TRBD1 is a possible D gene (6 bases). In germline, CDR1 is GTSNPN, CDR2 SVGIG (reference sequence). There are 16 residues in the CDR3. Trimming shortened V by 0 bases and J by 3 bases, and 17 bases separated the two germline ends. The CDR3 sequence is CAWSVQLFGDKETQYF. DNA for the CDR3: TGTGCCTGGAGTGTACAATTGTTTGGGGACAAAGAGACCCAGTACTTC. Filled out from reference TRBV30 and TRBJ2-5, the complete variable domain reads SQTIHQWPATLVQPVGSPLSLECTVEGTSNPNLYWYRQAAGRGLQLLFYSVGIGQISSEVPQNLSASRPQDRQFILSSKKLLLSDSGFYLCAWSVQLFGDKETQYFGPGTRLLVL.

This clonotype was recorded at least ten times. The chain carries TRBV5-1 and TRBJ1-1; no firm D call. Germline V lookup: CDR1 SGHRS, CDR2 YFSETQ. The CDR3 sequence is 14 residues long. The V end lost 0 bases, the J end lost 3 bases, and 9 bases lay between the germline ends. In DNA, the CDR3 is TGCGCCAGCAGCTTGGGGGGTGTCGACACTGAAGCTTTCTTT. Its protein is CASSLGGVDTEAFF.

This clonotype has just a few counts. This sequence may be a read error, since a much larger clone differs from it by one base. Since no conserved phenylalanine or tryptophan closes the CDR3, a read error is the likely cause. The CDR3 here is CASSLTGSYEQYS. The CDR3, as DNA: TGTGCCAGCAGTTTAACAGGCTCCTACGAGCAGTACTCC. This chain connects TRBV28 to TRBJ2-7; the D gene is possibly TRBD1 (5 bases). Germline lookup yields CDR1 MDHEN and CDR2 SYDVKM. This CDR3 spans 13 amino acids. With 2 bases removed from V and 0 bases from J, the gap between germline ends came to 5 bases.

The chain carries TRBV27 and TRBJ2-7; TRBD2 is a possible D gene (6 bases). CDR3 length: 15 amino acids. Trimming cost V 6 bases and J 3 bases, with 18 bases left between them. Germline lookup yields CDR1 MNHEY and CDR2 SMNVEV (reference sequence). The CDR3 reads CASRSGGTGHYEQYF. The CDR3 DNA sequence: TGTGCCAGCAGGTCCGGCGGGACTGGCCACTACGAGCAGTACTTC.

This clonotype was seen only a few times. This sequence joins TRBV9 and TRBJ2-3; 8 nucleotides align to TRBD2. The V gene's germline CDR1 is SGDLS and CDR2 YYNGEE. V dropped 4 bases and J dropped 5; count of bases not matched to a gene: 12. This CDR3 comprises 16 residues. DNA of the CDR3: TGTGCCAGCAGCCCCCCCGAGCGGGAGTTGGGAGATACGCAGTATTTT. Protein: CASSPPERELGDTQYF.

This clonotype was picked up many times. The CDR3 DNA sequence: TGTGCCAGCAGTTACGTGGGGCTTAGAATGAACACTGAAGCTTTCTTT. Translated: CASSYVGLRMNTEAFF. The V call is TRBV28, the J call TRBJ1-1, with D possibly being TRBD1 (5 bases). V lost 4 bases and J lost 0, with 15 bases in between. The germline gives CDR1 MDHEN, CDR2 SYDVKM. CDR3 size: 16 residues.

This clonotype was detected ten times or more. The genes are TRBV18 and TRBJ2-1, with D uncertain. This CDR3 contains 11 residues. Germline CDR1 is KGHSH and CDR2 is LQKENI. V shed 6 bases and J shed 8 bases, with 8 bases lying between them. The CDR3 loop is CASSLNHEQFF. As DNA, the CDR3 is TGTGCCAGCTCCCTCAACCATGAGCAGTTCTTC.

This clonotype was seen only a few times. This chain uses TRBV6-1 with TRBJ2-1; D remains unclear. Germline lookup yields CDR1 MNHNS and CDR2 SASEGT. Trimming took off 1 base at V and 4 bases at J, with 11 bases between the two ends. The CDR3 is 15 amino acids. The CDR3 is CASSEGGTSYNEQFF. Written as DNA, the CDR3 is TGTGCCAGCAGTGAAGGGGGTACTTCGTACAATGAGCAGTTCTTC.